Described below is a single T cell receptor (beta chain) sequence and its context. Its antigen is not identified. V was pared by 4 bases and J by 5 bases, with 17 bases between. Germline-derived CDR1 and CDR2 are ENHRY and SYGVKD. This CDR3 spans 15 amino acids. The entry originates in a study of OX40 agonist ivuxolimab in advanced cancers. Study outcomes and limitations: Relative to CD4+, CD8+ T cells held more expanded clones on average. Also showing low normalized T-cell clonal expansion were some of the nonresponders.

Clones were read by immunoSEQ multiplex PCR, and TCRdb kept only the in-frame ones, dropping some. The sample shows about 99,000 clones, about 91% of them seen only once. Patients with autoimmune history or systemic immunosuppression were excluded. The sequencing used CD4+ or CD8+ T cells sorted from blood, collected in a trial of the OX40 agonist ivuxolimab. The TCR comes from an adult with an advanced solid tumor such as melanoma, head and neck, liver or kidney cancer. This chain uses TRBV10-3 with TRBJ1-1, with a tentative D call TRBD1 (5 bases). For the CDR3, the DNA is TGTGCCATCAGTGTGTCGACAGTTCGAATGACTGAAGCTTTCTTT. As protein: CAISVSTVRMTEAFF.